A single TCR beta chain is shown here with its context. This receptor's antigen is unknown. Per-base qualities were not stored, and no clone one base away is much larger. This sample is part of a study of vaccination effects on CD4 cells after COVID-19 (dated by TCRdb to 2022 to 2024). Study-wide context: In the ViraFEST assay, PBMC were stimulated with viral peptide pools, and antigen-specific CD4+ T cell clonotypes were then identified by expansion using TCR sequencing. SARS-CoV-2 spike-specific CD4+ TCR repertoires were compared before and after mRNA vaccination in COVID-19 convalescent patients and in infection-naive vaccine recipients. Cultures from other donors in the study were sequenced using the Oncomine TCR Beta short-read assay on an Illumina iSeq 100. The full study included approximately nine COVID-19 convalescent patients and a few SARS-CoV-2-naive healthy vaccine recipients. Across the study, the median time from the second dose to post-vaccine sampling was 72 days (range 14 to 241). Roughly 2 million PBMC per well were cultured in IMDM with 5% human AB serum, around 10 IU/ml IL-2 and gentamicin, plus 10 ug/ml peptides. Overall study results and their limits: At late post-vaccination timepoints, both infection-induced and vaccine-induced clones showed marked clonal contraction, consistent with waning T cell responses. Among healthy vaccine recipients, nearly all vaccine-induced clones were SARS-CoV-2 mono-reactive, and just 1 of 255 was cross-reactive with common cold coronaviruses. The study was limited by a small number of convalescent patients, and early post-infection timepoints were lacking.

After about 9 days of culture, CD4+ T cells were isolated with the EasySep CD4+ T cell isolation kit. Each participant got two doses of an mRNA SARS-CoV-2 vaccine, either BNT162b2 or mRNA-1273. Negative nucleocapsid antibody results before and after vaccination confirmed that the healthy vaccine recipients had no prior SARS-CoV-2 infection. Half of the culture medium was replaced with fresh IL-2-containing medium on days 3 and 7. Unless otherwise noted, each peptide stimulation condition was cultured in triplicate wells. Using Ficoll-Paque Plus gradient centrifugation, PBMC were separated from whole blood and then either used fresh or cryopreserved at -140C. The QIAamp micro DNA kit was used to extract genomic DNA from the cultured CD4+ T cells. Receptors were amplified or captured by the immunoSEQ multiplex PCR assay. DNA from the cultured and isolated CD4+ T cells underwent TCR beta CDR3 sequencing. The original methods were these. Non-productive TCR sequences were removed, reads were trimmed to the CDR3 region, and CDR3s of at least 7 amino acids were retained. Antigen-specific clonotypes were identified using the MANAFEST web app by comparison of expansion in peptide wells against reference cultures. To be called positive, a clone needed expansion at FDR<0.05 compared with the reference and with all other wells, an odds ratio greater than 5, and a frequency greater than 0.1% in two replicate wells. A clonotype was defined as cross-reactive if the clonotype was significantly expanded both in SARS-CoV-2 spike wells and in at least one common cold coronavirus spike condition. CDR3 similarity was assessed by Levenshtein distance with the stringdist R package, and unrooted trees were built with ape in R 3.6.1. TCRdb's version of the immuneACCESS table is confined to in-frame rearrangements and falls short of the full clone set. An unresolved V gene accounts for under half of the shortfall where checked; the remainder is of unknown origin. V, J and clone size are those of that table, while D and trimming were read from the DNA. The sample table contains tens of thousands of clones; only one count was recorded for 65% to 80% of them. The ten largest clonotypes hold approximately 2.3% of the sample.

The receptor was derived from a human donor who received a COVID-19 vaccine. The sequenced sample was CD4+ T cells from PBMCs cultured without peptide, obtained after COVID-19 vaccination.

The DNA reads TGTGCCAGCAGCTTTGGGGGGACCTGGGGAAATTCACCCCTCCACTTT. It is translated as CASSFGGTWGNSPLHF. The rearrangement combines TRBV5-6 with TRBJ1-6; the best D guess is TRBD1, with 5 bases matching. V lost 2 bases and J lost 7 bases; the stretch between them is 16 bases long. The germline V gene specifies SGHDT as CDR1 and YYEEEE as CDR2. The CDR3 goes from the cysteine to the phenylalanine over 16 residues. Just CDR3 DNA is preserved here, 48 bases in frame from base 1.